Described below is a single T cell receptor beta chain sequence and its context. Its target is unknown. This entry is derived from a study of T cell repertoires in cytomegalovirus infection. Study-wide background: TCR beta signatures that were public indicated CMV infection and matching HLA type.

CDR3 length: 13 amino acids. V dropped 10 bases and J dropped 8; count of bases not matched to a gene: 8. TCRdb re-called the reads through MiXCR, storing one row per CDR3 protein. The sample lists a few hundred thousand distinct CDR3 sequences; approximately 46% were seen once. Points from the study as a whole: Identification of carriers of CMV plus the relevant HLA was achieved through cumulative public TCR beta family frequency. CMV-specific HLA-C-restricted TCR beta clonotypes dominated the ex vivo response.

Sequencing was performed on cultured PBMCs, taken from culture after CMV antigen stimulation. The sequence was obtained from a human donor in good health (CMV status not recorded). Some clones in this sample may be carry-over from other donors' samples. The chain employs TRBV12-3 or TRBV12-4 and TRBJ2-1, with 10 bases lining up with TRBD2. The CDR3 loop reads CANRASGSYEQFF. The CDR3 DNA reads TGTGCCAACAGGGCTAGCGGGAGCTATGAGCAGTTCTTC.